The TCR beta chain under discussion was sequenced for a study of monozygotic twins with inflammatory bowel disease. Study-wide points: IBD-affected twins scored below their healthy co-twins in TCRbeta diversity (inverse Simpson). IBD patients exhibited fewer clonotypes shared with other individuals than healthy twins, particularly with disease activity.

Each TCR library consumed around 3.5 ug of total RNA. No DNA is given; TCRdb re-called the 5' RACE reads and lists each CDR3 protein once. This sample's table has 200,000 to 250,000 distinct CDR3 sequences. About this clonotype itself: Antigen unknown.

Germline lookup yields CDR1 SGHDT and CDR2 YYEEEE. This CDR3 is built from 14 residues. The chain joins TRBV5-6 to TRBJ2-1; there is no DNA to check the TCRdb D call of TRBD1. The material sequenced was blood. The receptor's source is a human donor with ulcerative colitis or Crohn's disease, or a healthy co-twin of an affected twin (not recorded which). Here the CDR3 reads CASSLAGDLVEQFF.